This entry is about one TCR beta chain. Its antigen is currently unknown. These data originate in a study of T cells in Graves' hyperthyroidism and ophthalmopathy. Study observations and caveats: Among clonotypes expanded in thyroid above 0.001, most were also found in blood.

TCR beta CDR3 sequences were amplified from RNA transcripts. The HTBI primer set was used in a first-round RT-PCR of the TCR CDR3. TCRdb independently ran MiXCR on the multiplex PCR reads; one entry per CDR3 protein. The data show 500,000 to 650,000 distinct CDR3 sequences, more than 14% seen once. Germline values: CDR1 SGHDN, CDR2 FVKESK. The ends were cut back, 3 bases at V and 0 bases at J, with 9 bases in the middle. CDR3 length: 15 residues. Among ophthalmopathy patients, the Clinical Activity Score reached at least 3, the NOSPECS grade reached at least 4, and duration remained under 3 months. The study based diagnoses on clinical symptoms, serum thyroxine and TRAb, thyroid ultrasound and orbital computed tomography.

The rearrangement links TRBV14 to TRBJ2-4; D gene ambiguous. The sequencing input was blood. The sequence derives from a woman aged 45-59 years with Graves' ophthalmopathy. CDR3 region: CASSHTVIAKNIQYF. CDR3 sequence (DNA): TGTGCCAGCAGCCATACTGTCATAGCCAAAAACATTCAGTACTTC.